This passage covers 19 T cell receptor beta chains from one sample sequenced in a study of patients and donors after allogeneic stem cell transplantation (dated by TCRdb to 2020 to 2022). The library was generated by RT-PCR. The sequencing machine was a NextSeq 550. Using fastp trimming at Q25 and MiXCR clonotype assembly, TCRdb reanalyzed the public sequencing data and kept in-frame beta chains. For every CDR3 protein sequence, its rows merge into one entry that carries the most common genes and DNA. In this sample the table shows about 160,000 distinct CDR3 sequences, 30% to 45% of which occur a single time. Approximately 50% of the sample comes from the top ten. The sequencing input was blood, either unsorted or a sorted T cell fraction (not recorded which). The source is a human donor who was either an allogeneic HSCT recipient or a stem cell or donor lymphocyte infusion donor (not recorded which). It is not recorded whose cells these are; they may come from a transplant donor.

This clonotype is medium-sized. The CDR3 spells CASSSRTGINYEQYF. CDR3 bases: TGTGCCAGCAGCTCCCGGACGGGAATTAATTACGAGCAGTACTTC. The chain couples TRBV7-6 to TRBJ2-7; D perhaps matches TRBD2 (5 bases). With 4 bases removed from V and 4 bases from J, the gap between germline ends came to 17 bases. Germline values: CDR1 SGHVS, CDR2 FNYEAQ. This CDR3 contains 15 residues.

The chain is built from TRBV5-1 and TRBJ2-7, with 11 bases that match TRBD2. CDR3 length: 15 amino acids. Germline V gives CDR1 SGHRS, CDR2 YFSETQ. The J segment lost 2 bases and the V segment lost 3 bases, leaving 4 bases of the junction unmatched. The DNA of the CDR3 is TGCGCCAGCAGCTCCGGGACTAGCGGTGCCTACGAGCAGTACTTC. This encodes CASSSGTSGAYEQYF.

The chain combines TRBV27 with TRBJ2-2; possibly TRBD1 for D (5 bases). V lost 4 bases, J lost 3 bases, and 9 bases lay in between. The CDR3 contains 14 residues. Per germline, CDR1 MNHEY and CDR2 SMNVEV (reference sequence). The CDR3 DNA reads TGTGCCAGCAGTTCTGGGGCCGACACCGGGGAGCTGTTTTTT. Translating gives CASSSGADTGELFF.

The genes are TRBV29-1 and TRBJ1-5; 7 bases align to TRBD1. CDR3 length: 14 amino acids. Losses at the gene ends were 6 bases for V and 5 bases for J; bases not matched to a gene: 10. Germline values: CDR1 SQVTM, CDR2 ANQGSEA. The CDR3 DNA reads TGCAGCGTCCGGGCAGGGGGTTTCGATCAGCCCCAGCATTTT. Protein: CSVRAGGFDQPQHF. Supplemented by reference TRBV29-1 and TRBJ1-5, the full variable domain reads SAVISQKPSRDICQRGTSLTIQCQVDSQVTMMFWYRQQPGQSLTLIATANQGSEATYESGFVIDKFPISRPNLTFSTLTVSNMSPEDSSIYLCSVRAGGFDQPQHFGDGTRLSIL.

A word on this clonotype: The conserved final phenylalanine or tryptophan is absent from the CDR3, which likely points to a read error. The V and J genes are TRBV12-3 or TRBV12-4 and TRBJ1-5; the D gene is possibly TRBD1 (6 bases). This CDR3 is 14 amino acids long. With 5 bases removed from V and 2 bases from J, the gap between germline ends came to 10 bases. The CDR3 DNA is TGTGCCAGCAGTCTACAGGGAGGCAATCAGCCCCAGCATTTG. This encodes CASSLQGGNQPQHL.

V and J are TRBV27 and TRBJ1-2, with 11 positions matching TRBD1. Germline CDR1 is MNHEY and CDR2 is SMNVEV (reference sequence). The CDR3 sequence is 16 residues long. After removal of 4 bases from V and 4 bases from J, the junction contained 8 bases not matched to a gene. CDR3 bases: TGTGCCAGCAGTTCGAGGGACAGGGGGATAGGCTATGGCTACACCTTC. Its protein product is CASSSRDRGIGYGYTF.

The chain joins TRBV5-5 to TRBJ1-6; TRBD1 might be the D (5 bases). The CDR3 sequence is 16 residues long. The V and J ends lost 4 bases and 10 bases respectively, with 21 bases between them. Looked up from germline, CDR1 is SGHKS and CDR2 is YYEKEE (reference sequence). The CDR3 bases are TGTGCCAGCAGCATCGGGCCGCAGGGCCGGGCCTCACCCCTCCACTTT. The encoded protein is CASSIGPQGRASPLHF.

This clonotype appeared many times. For the CDR3, the DNA is TGTGCCAGCAGCTCTCAGGCCACGGCAAGTTCACCCCTCCACTTT. It encodes CASSSQATASSPLHF. The chain uses TRBV7-9 and TRBJ1-6; D is unclear. Germline CDR1 and CDR2: SEHNR and FQNEAQ (reference sequence). This CDR3 region has 15 residues. V was clipped by 4 bases and J by 9 bases, with 16 bases between them.

This clonotype has just one count. This chain uses TRBV6-6 with TRBJ2-1; 8 bases line up with TRBD2. The trim removed 2 bases at V and 3 bases at J, leaving 9 bases unmatched. From germline, CDR1 is MNHNY and CDR2 SVGAGI (reference sequence). The CDR3 is 17 amino acids. DNA for the CDR3: TGTGCCAGCAGTTACCCGACCGGGACTAGTCACTACAATGAGCAGTTCTTC. It codes for CASSYPTGTSHYNEQFF.

This clonotype was detected only a few times. CDR3 residues: CASSDNEQYF. The DNA of the CDR3 is TGTGCCAGCAGTGATAACGAGCAGTACTTC. The gene calls are TRBV6-1 and TRBJ2-7; D remains unclear. Germline values: CDR1 MNHNS, CDR2 SASEGT. Between the trimmed V and J ends, which lost 3 bases and 5 bases, there was a span of 2 bases. The CDR3 is 10 amino acids.

CDR3 protein: CSAKTGTADSPLHF. The DNA for the CDR3 is TGCAGTGCTAAAACCGGGACGGCGGATTCACCCCTCCACTTT. The gene calls are TRBV20-1 and TRBJ1-6; a weak D match, TRBD1 (5 bases). The V gene's germline CDR1 is DFQATT and CDR2 SNEGSKA (reference sequence). The CDR3 sequence is 14 residues long. The V gene lost 4 bases and the J gene lost 8 bases, with 15 bases spanning the gap.

This clonotype showed up just a few times. The chain has TRBV6-2 or TRBV6-3 and TRBJ1-2; D perhaps matches TRBD1 (5 bases). The CDR3 is made up of 15 amino acids. The V end lost 6 bases, the J end lost 7 bases, and 21 bases lay between the germline ends. Germline values: CDR1 MNHEY, CDR2 SVGEGT. The CDR3 bases are TGTGCCAGCAGCCCAAGGGGTTCGGAAAGGATTGGCTACACCTTC. Its protein is CASSPRGSERIGYTF.

J is TRBJ1-2 and V is TRBV12-3 or TRBV12-4; 8 nucleotides line up with TRBD1. V dropped 2 bases and J dropped 3; count of bases not matched to a gene: 2. This CDR3 contains 14 residues. The CDR3 sequence: CASSLSGGDYGYTF. CDR3 DNA sequence: TGTGCCAGCAGTTTATCAGGGGGCGACTATGGCTACACCTTC.

This clonotype showed up just a few times. This chain connects TRBV29-1 to TRBJ1-2; 7 nucleotides align to TRBD1. Germline V gene sequence: CDR1 SQVTM, CDR2 ANQGSEA. V dropped 8 bases and J dropped 4; count of bases not matched to a gene: 13. The CDR3 runs 14 residues. The CDR3 nucleotides are TGCAGCTCAAACATAGCAGGGGGTGGCTATGGCTACACCTTC. Protein: CSSNIAGGGYGYTF.

This clonotype was seen once. This chain links TRBV29-1 with TRBJ2-3; 11 nucleotides agree with TRBD2. Germline trimming cut 5 bases from V and 2 bases from J; bases unmatched to any gene: 3. Germline V gives CDR1 SQVTM, CDR2 ANQGSEA. This CDR3 is built from 14 residues. CDR3 coding DNA: TGCAGCGTTACTAGCGGGGGTAACACAGATACGCAGTATTTT. It codes for CSVTSGGNTDTQYF.

In this sample, this clonotype turned up a few times. V is TRBV20-1 and J is TRBJ2-2, with a possible D match to TRBD2 (6 bases). The CDR3 extends over 17 amino acids. V lost 2 bases, J lost 3 bases, and 19 bases lay in between. The germline CDR1 and CDR2 sequences are DFQATT and SNEGSKA (reference sequence). CDR3: CSARNPPGVVHTGELFF. In nucleotides, the CDR3 is TGCAGTGCTAGAAACCCTCCGGGGGTGGTACACACCGGGGAGCTGTTTTTT.

This rearrangement joins TRBV12-3 or TRBV12-4 to TRBJ2-5; possibly TRBD1 or TRBD2 for D (5 bases each). The V end lost 5 bases, the J end lost 4 bases, and 14 bases lay between the germline ends. The CDR3 runs to 14 residues. CDR3 coding DNA: TGTGCCAGCAGTCCCCCCGGGGCAGGAGAGACCCAGTACTTC. Its translation: CASSPPGAGETQYF.

This clonotype was picked up a small number of times. The chain employs TRBV5-5 and TRBJ1-5; D remains unclear. CDR1 is SGHKS, CDR2 YYEKEE, per germline (reference sequence). V was pared by 4 bases and J by 0 bases, with 11 bases between. This CDR3 is built from 15 residues. The CDR3 reads CASSPGKNSNQPQHF. The DNA for the CDR3 is TGTGCCAGCAGCCCTGGGAAAAATAGCAATCAGCCCCAGCATTTT.

The chain uses TRBV5-1 and TRBJ2-5; 11 bases line up with TRBD2. The CDR3 has 15 residues. Germline trimming cut 4 bases from V and 5 bases from J; bases unmatched to any gene: 7. Germline lookup yields CDR1 SGHRS and CDR2 YFSETQ. CDR3 residues: CASSIRLAGMETQYF. For the CDR3, the DNA is TGCGCCAGCAGCATCAGACTAGCGGGGATGGAGACCCAGTACTTC.